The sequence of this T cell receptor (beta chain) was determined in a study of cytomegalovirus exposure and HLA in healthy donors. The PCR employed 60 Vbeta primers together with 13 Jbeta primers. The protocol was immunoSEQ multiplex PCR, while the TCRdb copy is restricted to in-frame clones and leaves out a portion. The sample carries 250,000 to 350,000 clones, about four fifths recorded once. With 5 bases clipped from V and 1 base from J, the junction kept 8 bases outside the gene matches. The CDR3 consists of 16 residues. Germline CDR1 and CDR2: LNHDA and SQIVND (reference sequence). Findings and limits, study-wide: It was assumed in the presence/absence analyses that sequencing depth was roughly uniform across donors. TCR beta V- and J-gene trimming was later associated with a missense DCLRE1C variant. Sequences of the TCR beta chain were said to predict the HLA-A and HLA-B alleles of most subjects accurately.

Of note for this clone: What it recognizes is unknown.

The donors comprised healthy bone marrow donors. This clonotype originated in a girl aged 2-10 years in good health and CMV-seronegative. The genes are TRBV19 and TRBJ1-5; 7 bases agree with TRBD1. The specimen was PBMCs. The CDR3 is CASSVTGDASNQPQHF. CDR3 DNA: TGTGCCAGTAGTGTTACAGGGGATGCGAGCAATCAGCCCCAGCATTTT.